This TCR beta chain is from a study of regulatory T cells in long-lasting Graves disease. CDR3-region Arm-PCR and iRepertoire HTBI primers produced the TCR beta libraries. Using its own MiXCR run on the multiplex PCR reads, TCRdb lists one record per CDR3 protein. The repertoire consists of 400,000 or so distinct CDR3 sequences, with 20% to 25% occurring once and the leading ten covering about a quarter. Specified time point: persistent/refractory GD, antithyroid drugs over 5 years with positive TRAb. PBMC RNA was the source of the TCR library. V was trimmed by 6 bases and J by 3 bases, leaving 21 bases between them. This CDR3 has 17 amino acids.

Sequenced here: peripheral blood mononuclear cells (PBMCs), sampled when the disease was refractory, from a patient treated with antithyroid drugs. The sequence came from a female donor with Graves disease. V and J are TRBV12-3 or TRBV12-4 and TRBJ1-3; D gene unclear. The CDR3 here is CASSKASPGFSGNTIYF. The CDR3 bases are TGTGCCAGCAGCAAAGCTAGCCCCGGGTTTAGTGGAAACACCATATATTTT.